Sequencing of this T cell receptor (beta chain) was carried out in a study of blood T cell repertoires in COVID-19. The table came from immunoSEQ multiplex PCR; TCRdb's copy has only in-frame clones and leaves some out. The top ten clones hold 3% of a sample with about 290,000 clones, around 86% of them seen once. The V gene's germline CDR1 is WSHSY and CDR2 SAAADI. V dropped 5 bases and J dropped 7; count of bases not matched to a gene: 4. The CDR3 loop spans 14 amino acids. This chain links TRBV10-2 with TRBJ1-4, with TRBD1 matching over 10 bases. What was sequenced was peripheral blood. The source is a woman aged 30 to 39 with active or convalescent COVID-19. This chain's CDR3 is CASSPGTGVEKLFF. CDR3 in DNA: TGCGCCAGCAGTCCTGGGACAGGGGTTGAAAAACTGTTTTTT.